This passage covers 2 T cell receptor beta chains from one sample sequenced in a study of T cell responses to AZD1222 COVID-19 vaccine. The table came from immunoSEQ multiplex PCR; TCRdb's copy has only in-frame clones and leaves some out. The sample lists about 180,000 clones; around 90% were seen once. This sample comprised peripheral blood, obtained 28 days after the second AZD1222 dose. The receptors were sampled from an adult who received the AZD1222 COVID-19 vaccine.

The chain links TRBV7-2 to TRBJ1-6, with D possibly matching TRBD1 (6 bases). The CDR3 spans 17 residues. V was shortened by 1 base and J by 0 bases, with 10 bases between the two germline ends. From germline, CDR1 is SGHTA and CDR2 FQGNSA. The CDR3 DNA follows: TGTGCCAGCAGCTTAGAAACAGGGAGCTCCTATAATTCACCCCTCCACTTT. Translated, it gives CASSLETGSSYNSPLHF. The variable domain in full, with the rest retrieved from reference TRBV7-2 and TRBJ1-6, is GAGVSQSPSNKVTEKGKDVELRCDPISGHTALYWYRQSLGQGLEFLIYFQGNSAPDKSGLPSDRFSAERTGGSVSTLTIQRTQQEDSAVYLCASSLETGSSYNSPLHFGNGTRLTVT.

The CDR3 protein is CASSQDPSNTEAFF. Here the CDR3 DNA reads TGCGCCAGCAGCCAAGACCCCAGTAACACTGAAGCTTTCTTT. The chain carries TRBV5-1 and TRBJ1-1; no clear D. Per germline, CDR1 SGHRS and CDR2 YFSETQ. The CDR3 has 14 amino acids. Trimming stripped 4 bases from V and 2 bases from J, with 12 bases between.